Shown below are 9 T cell receptor beta chains from a single sample sequenced in a study of prognosis after radiotherapy for stage I lung cancer. Using two-round multiplex PCR, the authors amplified TCR beta CDR3 from genomic DNA. Primers (each specific to one TRBV or TRBJ gene) were used in first-round PCR. TCRdb recomputed calls from the multiplex PCR reads with MiXCR, one row per CDR3 protein. Here the sample spans just over 30,000 distinct CDR3 sequences, about 33% being singletons. Sample: PBMCs, taken before or after stereotactic body radiation therapy (not recorded which). The receptor set was obtained from a donor over 45 with non-small cell lung cancer.

The rearrangement uses TRBV5-1 and TRBJ2-2; D gene uncertain. Germline assignment: CDR1 SGHRS and CDR2 YFSETQ. V lost 2 bases and J lost 6, with 5 bases in between. This CDR3 is built from 12 residues. The CDR3 is CASSFIPGELFF. CDR3 nucleotide sequence: TGCGCCAGCAGCTTCATTCCCGGGGAGCTGTTTTTT.

Note on this clonotype: This may be a read error, as it is one base from a much larger clone. The conserved phenylalanine or tryptophan is not found at the CDR3 terminus, so this likely reflects a read error. The chain couples TRBV20-1 to TRBJ2-5; D perhaps matches TRBD1 (6 bases). This CDR3 contains 13 residues. The V and J ends lost 2 bases and 7 bases respectively, with 14 bases between them. CDR1 DFQATT and CDR2 SNEGSKA come from the germline V gene (reference sequence). CDR3 in DNA: TGCAGTGCTAGATCAGGGGCCGCCCGGACCCAGTACCTC. Amino acids: CSARSGAARTQYL.

This clonotype has ten or more counts. This chain connects TRBV12-3 or TRBV12-4 to TRBJ2-5, with 9 bases fitting TRBD1. Trimming cost V 6 bases and J 5 bases; bases outside gene matches: 10. CDR3 length equals 15 residues. CDR3 sequence reads: CASSRSQQGAETQYF. DNA of the CDR3: TGTGCCAGCAGCCGCTCCCAACAGGGGGCTGAGACCCAGTACTTC.

At least ten counts were recorded for this clonotype. The V gene is TRBV3-1, the J gene TRBJ2-7, with a possible D match to TRBD1 (6 bases). CDR3 length: 12 residues. The germline V and J ends were trimmed by 5 bases and 8 bases, with 13 bases remaining between them. CDR1 is LGHDT, CDR2 YNNKEL, per germline (reference sequence). The CDR3 nucleotides read TGTGCCAGCAGCGTACCCAGGGGCCAGCAGTACTTC. It yields the protein CASSVPRGQQYF.

This clonotype was found many times. The V gene is TRBV3-1, the J gene TRBJ2-7, with D unclear. The CDR3 loop spans 13 amino acids. V was cut by 4 bases and J by 2 bases, with 9 bases left in between. From germline, CDR1 is LGHDT and CDR2 YNNKEL (reference sequence). CDR3 sequence: CASSRGLAYEQYF. The CDR3 nucleotides are TGTGCCAGCAGCCGCGGCCTAGCCTACGAGCAGTACTTC.

There are many counts of this clonotype. This rearrangement joins TRBV20-1 to TRBJ2-7; 9 nucleotides match TRBD2. The germline CDR1 and CDR2 sequences are DFQATT and SNEGSKA (reference sequence). The ends lost 1 base at V and 7 bases at J; junction bases unmatched: 11. The CDR3 runs 15 residues. The CDR3 nucleotides are TGCAGTGCTAGAGTCCGGCGGGAGGGCCTCGAAGAGCAGTACTTC. This codes for CSARVRREGLEEQYF.

With respect to this clonotype: The conserved closing phenylalanine or tryptophan is absent in this CDR3, likely reflecting a read error. V and J are TRBV19 and TRBJ2-7; 13 nucleotides line up with TRBD2. CDR3 length: 15 residues. CDR1 and CDR2 from the germline V gene are LNHDA and SQIVND (reference sequence). The DNA of the CDR3 is TGCGCCACCAAAAGGACTAGCGGGAGTGTTTACGAGCAGTACTGC. This sequence encodes CATKRTSGSVYEQYC.

A note on this clonotype: A much larger clone lies one base from this, so it may be a read error. This chain uses TRBV4-1 with TRBJ1-5; D is uncertain. Trimming cost V 1 base and J 1 base, with 14 bases left between them. This CDR3 contains 17 residues. CDR1 MGHRA and CDR2 YSYEKL come from the germline V gene. The CDR3 sequence is CASSQVSSGLSNQPQHF. CDR3 nucleotides: TGCGCCAGCAGCCAAGTTTCATCCGGACTCAGCAATCAGCCCCAGCATTTT.

This clonotype was detected ten times or more. This chain links TRBV5-1 with TRBJ2-7, with 7 bases fitting TRBD2. Germline values: CDR1 SGHRS, CDR2 YFSETQ. V shed 4 bases, J shed 0 bases, and the junction held 7 bases outside the gene matches. The CDR3 totals 15 residues. The CDR3 region is CASSPVCGGSYEQYF. As DNA, the CDR3 is TGCGCCAGCAGCCCGGTCTGCGGGGGCTCCTACGAGCAGTACTTC.